One sample yielded the 15 T cell receptor beta chains listed below, sequenced in a study of blood T cell repertoires in COVID-19. Sequenced by immunoSEQ multiplex PCR; TCRdb stores in-frame clones only, minus some. The data hold roughly 200,000 clones, with around 88% observed a single time. The sample comprised PBMCs or T cells enriched from blood (not recorded which). These TCRs come from a man aged 40-49 years with acute COVID-19.

The chain employs TRBV19 and TRBJ1-1; the D gene is possibly TRBD1 (6 bases). Germline lookup yields CDR1 LNHDA and CDR2 SQIVND (reference sequence). This CDR3 has 14 residues. The ends were cut back, 5 bases at V and 4 bases at J, with 14 bases in the middle. For the CDR3, the DNA is TGTGCCAGTAGTGTCTCAGGGGAGACCACTGAAGCTTTCTTT. Translating it yields CASSVSGETTEAFF.

The chain links TRBV5-8 to TRBJ1-5; a weak D match, TRBD1 (6 bases). The CDR3 loop spans 16 amino acids. Germline CDR1 reads SGHTS; CDR2 reads YDEGEE. The ends were cut back, 3 bases at V and 2 bases at J, with 15 bases in the middle. The chain's CDR3 is CASSWGPGGGNQPQHF. CDR3 nucleotides: TGTGCCAGCAGCTGGGGGCCTGGGGGAGGCAATCAGCCCCAGCATTTT.

J is TRBJ2-1 and V is TRBV7-9; TRBD2 might be the D (5 bases). CDR3 length equals 15 residues. In germline, CDR1 is SEHNR, CDR2 FQNEAQ (reference sequence). V gave up 2 bases and J gave up 5 bases, with 13 bases separating them. The CDR3: CASSLIRSVHNEQFF. For the CDR3, the DNA is TGTGCCAGCAGCTTAATACGTAGCGTCCACAATGAGCAGTTCTTC.

V is TRBV28 and J is TRBJ1-2; D gene ambiguous. V was clipped by 5 bases and J by 8 bases, with 15 bases between them. In germline, CDR1 is MDHEN, CDR2 SYDVKM. The CDR3 sequence is 13 residues long. The CDR3 DNA reads TGTGCCAGCAGTCCCTCACCCGGGGAGGGCTACACCTTC. Its protein product is CASSPSPGEGYTF.

The rearrangement links TRBV6-5 to TRBJ1-5; tentative D call: TRBD1 (5 bases). This CDR3 has 12 residues. Trimming shortened V by 6 bases and J by 4 bases, and 7 bases separated the two germline ends. Germline assignment: CDR1 MNHEY and CDR2 SVGAGI. CDR3 in amino acids: CASRTVNQPQHF. DNA of the CDR3: TGTGCCAGCAGGACAGTGAATCAGCCCCAGCATTTT.

The CDR3 loop reads CAISGTSGINTGELFF. The CDR3, as DNA: TGTGCCATCAGTGGGACTAGCGGGATCAATACCGGGGAGCTGTTTTTT. The chain joins TRBV10-3 to TRBJ2-2, with 12 bases matching TRBD2. This CDR3 has 16 residues. V trimming: 4 bases; J trimming: 5 bases; junction bases outside the gene matches: 5. From germline, CDR1 is ENHRY and CDR2 SYGVKD.

CDR3 protein: CSVIAGGVGELFF. CDR3 DNA: TGCAGCGTAATAGCGGGAGGAGTTGGGGAGCTGTTTTTT. The chain uses TRBV29-1 and TRBJ2-2; 10 bases agree with TRBD2. Trimming removed 6 bases from V and 8 bases from J; junction bases left unmatched: 6. Germline CDR1 is SQVTM and CDR2 is ANQGSEA. The CDR3 covers 13 residues.

This chain uses TRBV30 with TRBJ1-2, with no clear D. Trimming stripped 2 bases from V and 8 bases from J, with 15 bases between. Germline CDR1 GTSNPN, CDR2 SVGIG (reference sequence). The CDR3 is made up of 13 amino acids. CDR3 loop: CAWSSTATRGYTF. The CDR3 coding sequence is TGTGCCTGGAGTAGCACAGCTACTCGGGGCTACACCTTC.

J is TRBJ1-4 and V is TRBV6-5; possible D gene TRBD1, 6 bases. The CDR3 extends over 14 amino acids. Germline CDR1 MNHEY, CDR2 SVGAGI. Between the trimmed V and J ends, which lost 6 bases and 3 bases, there was a span of 11 bases. CDR3 loop: CASRSPGANEKLFF. The CDR3 DNA is TGTGCCAGCAGATCGCCAGGGGCTAATGAAAAACTGTTTTTT.

The V and J genes are TRBV5-6 and TRBJ1-6; unclear D gene. Trimming took 4 bases from V and 7 from J, leaving 9 bases between them. The length of the CDR3 is 13 residues. Germline V gene data show CDR1 as SGHDT and CDR2 as YYEEEE. The CDR3 reads CASSPYLNSPLHF. In nucleotides, the CDR3 is TGTGCCAGCAGCCCTTACTTGAATTCACCCCTCCACTTT. Combining the CDR3 with reference TRBV5-6 and TRBJ1-6 gives the whole variable domain DAGVTQSPTHLIKTRGQQVTLRCSPKSGHDTVSWYQQALGQGPQFIFQYYEEEERQRGNFPDRFSGHQFPNYSSELNVNALLLGDSALYLCASSPYLNSPLHFGNGTRLTVT.

The chain couples TRBV7-3 to TRBJ2-1; 7 nucleotides agree with TRBD2. From germline, CDR1 is SGHTA and CDR2 FQGTGA. The J segment lost 6 bases and the V segment lost 2 bases, leaving 7 bases of the junction unmatched. The CDR3 consists of 15 residues. The CDR3, as DNA: TGTGCCAGCAGCTTACTGGCGGGAGAGGGCAATGAGCAGTTCTTC. It translates to CASSLLAGEGNEQFF.

This chain connects TRBV7-9 to TRBJ2-2; D is uncertain. This CDR3 has 10 residues. Germline loops: CDR1 SEHNR, CDR2 FQNEAQ (reference sequence). The V end was cut by 10 bases, the J end by 4 bases, with 4 bases between. The CDR3 DNA reads as TGTGCCACGGGCACCGGGGAGCTGTTTTTT. As protein: CATGTGELFF.

The V and J genes are TRBV4-3 and TRBJ1-3; no definite D call. The V gene lost 4 bases and the J gene lost 8 bases, with 12 bases spanning the gap. Germline CDR1 and CDR2: LGHNA and YSLEER. The CDR3 covers 13 residues. CDR3 sequence reads: CASSPSRGDTIYF. The CDR3 DNA is TGCGCCAGCAGCCCTTCACGCGGAGACACCATATATTTT.

The rearrangement links TRBV14 to TRBJ1-3, with TRBD1 identical over 8 bases. CDR3 length: 16 amino acids. V shed 4 bases, J shed 0 bases, and the junction held 5 bases outside the gene matches. From germline, CDR1 is SGHDN and CDR2 FVKESK. CDR3 in DNA: TGTGCCAGCAGCCTTACAGGGGGACACTCTGGAAACACCATATATTTT. This encodes CASSLTGGHSGNTIYF.

The J gene is TRBJ1-4, the V gene TRBV7-9, with no clear D. CDR3 length: 14 amino acids. Trimming left V 1 base short and J 3 bases short, with 6 bases between. Germline CDR1 reads SEHNR; CDR2 reads FQNEAQ (reference sequence). The CDR3 DNA sequence: TGTGCCAGCAGCTTAGTCGGTTCTAATGAAAAACTGTTTTTT. This sequence encodes CASSLVGSNEKLFF.